This entry lists 3 T cell receptor beta chains sequenced from one sample in a study of blood T cell repertoires in COVID-19. TCRdb's table, derived via immunoSEQ multiplex PCR, lists solely in-frame clones and lacks some. The sample lists around 300,000 clones; roughly 87% were seen once. Specimen: peripheral blood. The receptor set was obtained from a man aged 45-65 years with active or convalescent COVID-19.

This clone occurred a few times. This chain connects TRBV2 to TRBJ2-4; D is perhaps TRBD2 (6 bases). V dropped 6 bases and J dropped 3 bases, with 12 bases sitting between them. CDR3 size: 14 residues. Germline values: CDR1 SNHLY, CDR2 FYNNEI. The chain's CDR3 is CASRLAFDKNIQYF. The CDR3 bases are TGTGCCAGCAGGCTAGCGTTCGACAAAAACATTCAGTACTTC.

The chain recombines TRBV16 with TRBJ1-5; 7 nucleotides align to TRBD1. Germline CDR1 is KGHSY and CDR2 is FQNENV. The CDR3 loop spans 17 amino acids. V lost 5 bases to trimming and J lost 0 bases; unmatched junction nucleotides: 10. For the CDR3, the DNA is TGTGCCAGCAGCGAGGGACAGTTTAAGGATAGCAATCAGCCCCAGCATTTT. Amino acids: CASSEGQFKDSNQPQHF.

CDR3 sequence reads: CASSIGTDQPQHF. The CDR3 coding sequence is TGCGCCAGCAGCATCGGGACTGATCAGCCCCAGCATTTT. The chain joins TRBV5-1 to TRBJ1-5, with TRBD1 as a possible D gene (5 bases). Trimming took off 4 bases at V and 5 bases at J, with 10 bases between the two ends. CDR3 length: 13 residues. Germline V gene data show CDR1 as SGHRS and CDR2 as YFSETQ.